This T cell receptor (beta chain) was sequenced for a study of identical twins. This clonotype was recorded many times. Its antigen is not known. TCRdb called the 5' RACE reads again in MiXCR, with one record for every CDR3 protein. The data hold around 470,000 distinct CDR3 sequences, with around 14% observed a single time. Notes on the study in general: Twin sharing of out-of-frame TCR alpha was underestimated by models in monozygotic pairs. Researchers reported excess low generation probability among twin-shared out-of-frame alpha sequences.

Per the germline V gene, CDR1 is MGHDK and CDR2 is SYGVNS. V gave up 4 bases and J gave up 3 bases; unmatched junction bases: 6. The CDR3 sequence is 16 residues long. This same sample was also taken into another study, of yellow fever vaccine responses in identical twins. As that report states: The authors reported partly convergent, partly personalized vaccine responses in identical twins.

V usage is TRBV25-1 and J usage is TRBJ2-3; TRBD2 matches at 11 bases. The source is a young woman in good health. The specimen sequenced was CD4+ T cells sorted from blood. CDR3 residues: CASSGGASGGTDTQYF. The CDR3 coding sequence is TGTGCCAGCAGTGGGGGGGCTAGCGGGGGGACAGATACGCAGTATTTT.